These 27 T cell receptor beta chains were sequenced from one sample in a study of cytomegalovirus exposure and HLA in healthy donors. The PCR made use of 60 Vbeta and 13 Jbeta primers. TCRdb keeps only in-frame clones here, not all; method: immunoSEQ multiplex PCR. The table records under 200,000 clones, around three quarters of them present only once. Sequenced sample: PBMCs. The receptors were sampled from a woman aged 25 to 45 in good health and CMV-seropositive.

This clone was recorded only once. The chain combines TRBV4-2 with TRBJ2-6; tentative D call: TRBD1 (6 bases). The germline CDR1 and CDR2 sequences are LGHNA and YNFKEQ. V was clipped by 3 bases and J by 4 bases, with 10 bases between them. The CDR3 extends over 15 amino acids. The CDR3 DNA reads TGTGCCAGCAGCCACAACAGGGCCGGGGCCAACGTCCTGACTTTC. Translating gives CASSHNRAGANVLTF.

The J gene is TRBJ2-7, the V gene TRBV7-2, with 8 nucleotides matching TRBD1. The CDR3 runs to 13 residues. CDR1 and CDR2 from the germline V gene are SGHTA and FQGNSA. V shed 1 base and J 6 bases; nucleotides not matched to a gene: 2. Here the CDR3 DNA reads TGTGCCAGCAGCTTAGGGACAGGGAGCGAGCAGTACTTC. Its protein is CASSLGTGSEQYF.

This clone was observed a single time. This chain connects TRBV28 to TRBJ2-1; TRBD2 matches 7 bases. V lost 8 bases and J lost 6; bases outside the gene matches: 13. Looked up from germline, CDR1 is MDHEN and CDR2 is SYDVKM. This CDR3 has 15 amino acids. The CDR3 loop reads CASRGGGIRSNEQFF. Written as DNA, the CDR3 is TGTGCCAGCCGGGGCGGGGGAATAAGAAGCAATGAGCAGTTCTTC.

The V gene is TRBV15, the J gene TRBJ2-5; 8 bases agree with TRBD1. V shed 2 bases, J shed 4 bases, and the junction held 9 bases outside the gene matches. This CDR3 has 16 residues. Germline-derived CDR1 and CDR2 are LNHNV and YYDKDF (reference sequence). The CDR3 DNA follows: TGTGCCACCAGCAGACCCTACGACAGGGGCGGAGAGACCCAGTACTTC. Its protein product is CATSRPYDRGGETQYF.

This clone was observed once. The chain uses TRBV7-9 and TRBJ1-4, with TRBD1 as a possible D gene (6 bases). This CDR3 spans 15 amino acids. Germline V CDR1 and CDR2: SEHNR, FQNEAQ (reference sequence). V was shortened by 0 bases and J by 6 bases, with 11 bases between the two germline ends. Here the CDR3 DNA reads TGTGCCAGCAGCTTAGCAACAGGGTCATATGAAAAACTGTTTTTT. It specifies CASSLATGSYEKLFF.

V gene TRBV5-1 combines with J gene TRBJ1-1, with D perhaps matching TRBD1 (5 bases). The CDR3 runs to 12 residues. V was clipped by 5 bases and J by 4 bases, with 9 bases between them. Germline CDR1 reads SGHRS; CDR2 reads YFSETQ. The CDR3 sequence: CASSWRGTEAFF. The DNA for the CDR3 is TGCGCCAGCAGTTGGAGGGGCACTGAAGCTTTCTTT.

V gene TRBV21-1 combines with J gene TRBJ2-7; the D call in the table, TRBD1, was not verified against the DNA. TRBV21-1 is marked as a pseudogene. The CDR3 spans 13 residues. The CDR3 loop reads CASSPGQGGLQYF. CDR3 DNA: TGTGCCAGCAGTCCGGGACAGGGCGGTTTGCAGTACTTC.

The CDR3 sequence: CSVGTGAYGYTF. The CDR3 DNA reads TGCAGCGTTGGGACAGGAGCCTATGGCTACACCTTC. The chain couples TRBV29-1 to TRBJ1-2; 7 bases are shared with TRBD1. There are 12 residues in the CDR3. The V gene's germline CDR1 is SQVTM and CDR2 ANQGSEA. The ends lost 4 bases at V and 4 bases at J; junction bases unmatched: 3.

This chain joins TRBV9 and TRBJ1-2, with a possible D match to TRBD1 (6 bases). This CDR3 region has 13 residues. Trimming stripped 4 bases from V and 4 bases from J, with 11 bases between. The germline V gene has CDR1 SGDLS and CDR2 YYNGEE. The CDR3 region has the DNA TGTGCCAGCAGCCCGACAGGAAGCTATGGCTACACCTTC. This codes for CASSPTGSYGYTF.

The table lists this clone with a few counts. The chain's CDR3 is CASSTPTGGRTEAFF. CDR3 DNA: TGTGCCAGCAGCACCCCGACAGGGGGAAGGACTGAAGCTTTCTTT. V gene TRBV11-2 combines with J gene TRBJ1-1; 9 bases line up with TRBD1. Germline loops: CDR1 SGHAT, CDR2 FQNNGV. This CDR3 spans 15 amino acids. Germline trimming cut 5 bases from V and 5 bases from J; bases unmatched to any gene: 9.

The chain has TRBV28 and TRBJ2-1, with 7 bases aligning to TRBD1. The length of the CDR3 is 17 residues. Germline V gene data show CDR1 as MDHEN and CDR2 as SYDVKM. With V trimmed by 3 bases and J by 0 bases, 8 bases remained unmatched. The DNA for the CDR3 is TGTGCCAGCAGTTTCCCTAGACAGGGTTCCTCCTACAATGAGCAGTTCTTC. Amino acid sequence: CASSFPRQGSSYNEQFF.

The rearrangement joins TRBV5-6 to TRBJ2-3, with 7 bases matching TRBD2. J lost 6 bases, V lost 4 bases, and 5 bases had no gene match. This CDR3 has 13 amino acids. Germline-derived CDR1 and CDR2 are SGHDT and YYEEEE. The DNA for the CDR3 is TGTGCCAGCAGCCGGGAAGCGGGGGATACGCAGTATTTT. It codes for CASSREAGDTQYF.

This sequence joins TRBV28 and TRBJ2-3, with 10 bases that match TRBD1. This CDR3 is built from 15 residues. Germline CDR1 and CDR2: MDHEN and SYDVKM. J was trimmed by 4 bases and V by 3 bases; bases with no gene match: 4. CDR3 protein: CASSFDRGRPDTQYF. In DNA form, the CDR3 reads TGTGCCAGCAGTTTCGACAGGGGGCGACCAGATACGCAGTATTTT. Based on the CDR3 plus reference TRBV28 and TRBJ2-3, the full variable domain is DVKVTQSSRYLVKRTGEKVFLECVQDMDHENMFWYRQDPGLGLRLIYFSYDVKMKEKGDIPEGYSVSREKKERFSLILESASTNQTSMYLCASSFDRGRPDTQYFGPGTRLTVL.

The chain combines TRBV28 with TRBJ2-7; D may be TRBD1 (6 bases). V was pared by 5 bases and J by 4 bases, with 15 bases between. The CDR3 is 14 amino acids. Germline values: CDR1 MDHEN, CDR2 SYDVKM. The CDR3 nucleotides read TGTGCCAGCAGTACGGGACATTATGTGTACGAGCAGTACTTC. Translated: CASSTGHYVYEQYF.

This clone appeared a few times. CDR3 residues: CASSQGTPDRGVVGYTF. The DNA for the CDR3 is TGCGCCAGCAGCCAAGGAACTCCGGACAGGGGGGTTGTGGGCTACACCTTC. The V gene is TRBV4-1, the J gene TRBJ1-2, with 10 positions matching TRBD1. Germline V gene lookup returns CDR1 MGHRA and CDR2 YSYEKL. The V gene end was trimmed by 1 base and the J gene end by 8 bases; junction bases not matched to a gene: 13. The CDR3 runs to 17 residues.

The chain carries TRBV7-9 and TRBJ1-4, with D possibly matching TRBD1 (6 bases). Trimming took off 4 bases at V and 7 bases at J, with 10 bases between the two ends. Per the germline V gene, CDR1 is SEHNR and CDR2 is FQNEAQ (reference sequence). The length of the CDR3 is 13 residues. In DNA form, the CDR3 reads TGTGCCAGCAGCTCCCGACAGGTTGAAAAACTGTTTTTT. This gives the protein CASSSRQVEKLFF.

The chain links TRBV4-1 to TRBJ1-5; D ambiguous. V was pared by 1 base and J by 3 bases, with 16 bases between. Germline CDR1 MGHRA, CDR2 YSYEKL. The CDR3 has 17 amino acids. CDR3 sequence (DNA): TGCGCCAGCAGCCAAGGGAGGTTTTCGGAGCTCAATCAGCCCCAGCATTTT. It yields the protein CASSQGRFSELNQPQHF.

V is TRBV7-2 and J is TRBJ1-2; possible D gene TRBD1, 6 bases. V was clipped by 5 bases and J by 8 bases, with 12 bases between them. Per the germline V gene, CDR1 is SGHTA and CDR2 is FQGNSA. CDR3 size: 12 residues. The CDR3 loop is CASSIEDRGYTF. The CDR3 DNA reads TGTGCCAGCAGCATAGAGGACAGAGGCTACACCTTC.

The rearrangement uses TRBV7-3 and TRBJ2-3; 7 bases are shared with TRBD1. V dropped 5 bases and J dropped 6; count of bases not matched to a gene: 17. Per germline, CDR1 SGHTA and CDR2 FQGTGA. The CDR3 has 17 residues. CDR3 protein: CASSTTSTGIEVDTQYF. In DNA, the CDR3 is TGTGCCAGCAGCACCACCTCGACAGGGATTGAAGTGGATACGCAGTATTTT.

The rearrangement uses TRBV28 and TRBJ2-5; 12 nucleotides align to TRBD1. CDR1 MDHEN and CDR2 SYDVKM come from the germline V gene. V shed 5 bases, J shed 5 bases, and the junction held 6 bases outside the gene matches. The length of the CDR3 is 15 residues. The DNA of the CDR3 is TGTGCCAGCAGTACCTTGGGACAGGGGGCTGAGACCCAGTACTTC. Translated, it gives CASSTLGQGAETQYF.

V is TRBV25-1 and J is TRBJ1-2, with no clear D. The V end was cut by 1 base, the J end by 4 bases, with 10 bases between. Germline lookup yields CDR1 MGHDK and CDR2 SYGVNS. The CDR3 contains 14 residues. The CDR3 region is CASSESQSVYGYTF. CDR3 bases: TGTGCCAGCAGTGAATCCCAGTCCGTCTATGGCTACACCTTC.

V and J are TRBV14 and TRBJ2-7, with TRBD2 matching 7 bases. Trimming at V came to 4 bases and at J to 0 bases, leaving 3 bases not matched to a gene. Germline loops: CDR1 SGHDN, CDR2 FVKESK. The CDR3 consists of 14 residues. CDR3 sequence reads: CASSRAGASYEQYF. In DNA form, the CDR3 reads TGTGCCAGCAGCCGCGCGGGAGCCTCCTACGAGCAGTACTTC.

CDR3: CASRNSGDKETYEQYF. CDR3 DNA sequence: TGTGCCAGCAGAAACAGTGGGGACAAGGAAACCTACGAGCAGTACTTC. J is TRBJ2-7 and V is TRBV5-6, with D perhaps TRBD1 (6 bases). Trimming left V 5 bases short and J 2 bases short, with 20 bases between. Germline-derived CDR1 and CDR2 are SGHDT and YYEEEE. This CDR3 has 16 residues. Variable domain in full (rest from reference TRBV5-6 and TRBJ2-7): DAGVTQSPTHLIKTRGQQVTLRCSPKSGHDTVSWYQQALGQGPQFIFQYYEEEERQRGNFPDRFSGHQFPNYSSELNVNALLLGDSALYLCASRNSGDKETYEQYFGPGTRLTVT.

This sequence joins TRBV28 and TRBJ2-1, with a weak D call TRBD2 (5 bases). CDR1 and CDR2 from the germline V gene are MDHEN and SYDVKM. The V end lost 5 bases, the J end lost 7 bases, and 12 bases lay between the germline ends. The CDR3 is 13 residues long. The CDR3 sequence is CASSIPRGNEQFF. CDR3 coding DNA: TGTGCCAGCAGTATACCTAGAGGGAATGAGCAGTTCTTC.

The rearrangement links TRBV4-3 to TRBJ1-2, with TRBD1 identical over 8 bases. With V trimmed by 1 base and J by 4 bases, 5 bases remained unmatched. This CDR3 has 15 residues. Germline lookup yields CDR1 LGHNA and CDR2 YSLEER. CDR3 sequence reads: CASSQGAGGPYGYTF. DNA for the CDR3: TGCGCCAGCAGCCAAGGAGCAGGGGGCCCCTATGGCTACACCTTC.

The chain employs TRBV9 and TRBJ2-7; 9 positions agree with TRBD1. V lost 3 bases to trimming and J lost 4 bases; unmatched junction nucleotides: 2. Germline assignment: CDR1 SGDLS and CDR2 YYNGEE. There are 13 residues in the CDR3. The CDR3 nucleotides read TGTGCCAGCAGCGAGGGACAGGGATACGAGCAGTACTTC. Its translation is CASSEGQGYEQYF.

The gene calls are TRBV18 and TRBJ2-1, with 8 bases aligning to TRBD1. Trimming at V came to 7 bases and at J to 7 bases, leaving 12 bases not matched to a gene. The CDR3 runs 15 residues. Germline V CDR1 and CDR2: KGHSH, LQKENI. The CDR3 reads CASFTTYDRGNEQFF. The CDR3 DNA reads as TGTGCCAGCTTCACCACCTATGACAGGGGAAATGAGCAGTTCTTC.